The source of this T cell receptor (beta chain) is a study of cytotoxic CD8 clonotypes in ibrutinib-treated CLL (dated by TCRdb to the early 2020s). For the wider study: The cohort was composed of approximately 11 relapsed/refractory and about 16 treatment-naive patients; IGHV unmutated status was identified in roughly 17 patients. Partial responses were observed in some 24 patients and complete responses in 2; after a median follow-up of roughly 72 months, remission was maintained in approximately 14 patients and progression was observed in approximately 12. Response samples were obtained after a median of roughly 13 months of treatment, with a range of roughly 6 to 36 months. Samples averaged about 260,000 productive templates and tens of thousands of productive rearrangements. Longitudinal samples were obtainable from about 30% of the roughly 90 participants in the trial. Cryopreserved peripheral blood mononuclear cells were obtained before treatment, at response, and at either sustained remission or disease progression. Patients were still on ibrutinib when every remission and progressive disease sample was collected. What the research found in general, with its limitations: Clonality rose at ibrutinib response, remained stable during sustained remission, and dropped back toward baseline at progression. Baseline clonality exceeded that of age-matched healthy donors and correlated strongly with circulating CD8+ T-cell counts. Public clonotypes were rare and either contracted or stayed stable during treatment, and the rise in clonality at ibrutinib response reflected the expansion of private clonotypes. Sampling times were not matched between patients in sustained remission and patients whose disease was progressing, and lymph node repertoires were not examined.

Per the germline V gene, SQVTM is the CDR1 and ANQGSEA is the CDR2. V drops 1 base and J drops 1 base, leaving 10 bases in between. The CDR3 runs 14 residues from the cysteine to the phenylalanine. Only CDR3 DNA remains: 42 bases, in frame from the first base. Comment on this clone: Its antigen is unknown. No base quality information exists; no much larger clone differs at one position.

Each clonotype received, on average, roughly 9.6x coverage in deep resolution sequencing performed on a MiSeq, where the target depth lay between 1 in 1 million and 1 in 200,000 T cells. The immunoSEQ hsTCRB Kit was used to generate the TCR beta libraries. The original pipeline was this. The data were analyzed with ImmunoSEQ Analyzer and ImmunoSEQ Data Assistant, and V, D and J gene assignments followed IMGT definitions. Clonality, which ranges from 0 to 1, was calculated as one minus the normalized Shannon entropy of productive rearrangement frequencies. Only overrepresented clonotypes making up at least 0.05% of each patient's repertoire were included in the public clonotype analysis. Some 13 age-matched healthy donor repertoires from immuneACCESS were used as controls for clonality. As stored in TCRdb, this immuneACCESS dataset retains in-frame rearrangements with V and J assigned. A fraction of the clones does not appear; measured against another copy, unresolved V genes explain less than half of the discrepancy, and the remainder lacks a known reason. That table supplies the V and J calls and clone size; D and trimming were determined from the DNA. The sample table shows about 140,000 clones, and approximately 80% are seen once. The leading ten clones occupy about 7.4% of the sample.

For TCR beta library preparation, roughly 2 micrograms of genomic DNA were extracted from the cryopreserved PBMCs. Longitudinal blood samples from CLL patients receiving ibrutinib monotherapy were subjected to high-throughput TCR beta sequencing. The patients took part in an open-label, single-center phase 2 trial of ibrutinib monotherapy. This receptor was taken from a human donor with chronic lymphocytic leukemia. This specimen was PBMCs, taken after 36 months of ibrutinib treatment. The receptor chain draws on TRBV29-1 and TRBJ1-1; confidence is insufficient to name the D gene. The nucleotide sequence is given as TGCAGCGTTGAAGCCTTGGGTGCGAACACTGAAGCTTTCTTT. This yields the protein CSVEALGANTEAFF.